The rows below give T cell receptor beta chains drawn from one sample of a study of cytomegalovirus exposure and HLA in healthy donors. TCRdb keeps only in-frame clones here, not all; method: immunoSEQ multiplex PCR. The table includes roughly 98,000 clones, over 65% detected once. Sequenced: PBMCs. Receptor source: a man in his forties in good health and CMV-seronegative. CDR3s include the opening cysteine and the closing phenylalanine or tryptophan. The order of the fields is CDR3 length, V gene, J gene, clone size, D gene, CDR3 DNA, CDR3 protein. D genes are given only for firm matches. Rows give clone size only sometimes, using once, few, many, or a class for an expanded clone.

15	TRBV7-3	TRBJ2-6	-	-	TGTGCCAGCAGCTTAATCGGGAGCGGGGCCAACGTCCTGACTTTC	CASSLIGSGANVLTF
16	TRBV4-2	TRBJ2-1	medium-sized	-	TGTGCCAGCAGCCAAGGAATGGGGTCAGCGGTGGATGAGCAGTTCTTC	CASSQGMGSAVDEQFF
13	TRBV7-2	TRBJ1-1	once	-	TGTGCCAGCAGCAGAAACTTTCCTGGTGAAGCTTTCTTT	CASSRNFPGEAFF
14	TRBV5-6	TRBJ1-5	-	-	TGTGCCAGCAGCTTGAACGAACTGAATCAGCCCCAGCATTTT	CASSLNELNQPQHF
13	TRBV6-5	TRBJ1-1	-	-	TGTGCCAGCAGTTACGAGCAGAACACTGAAGCTTTCTTT	CASSYEQNTEAFF
14	TRBV19	TRBJ2-7	-	TRBD1	TGTGCCAGTAGCCATCCCGGGACAGCGAGCGAGCAGTACTTC	CASSHPGTASEQYF
13	TRBV30	TRBJ1-5	-	TRBD1	TGTGCCTGGCAACAGGGGACAGGTCAGCCCCAGCATTTT	CAWQQGTGQPQHF
15	TRBV15	TRBJ1-1	-	TRBD1	TGTGCCACCAGCAGGGACAGGGGGCCGAACACTGAAGCTTTCTTT	CATSRDRGPNTEAFF
12	TRBV29-1	TRBJ2-5	-	TRBD1	TGCAGCGGTTACAGGGGCCAAGAGACCCAGTACTTC	CSGYRGQETQYF
18	TRBV5-4	TRBJ2-5	-	TRBD1	TGTGCCAGCAGCCCGTCGGGCGGAAAGGACAGGTACCAAGAGACCCAGTACTTC	CASSPSGGKDRYQETQYF
15	TRBV6-1	TRBJ2-7	few	TRBD2	TGTGCCAGCAGTGAAACAGCGGGGGGGACCTACGAGCAGTACTTC	CASSETAGGTYEQYF
15	TRBV6-4	TRBJ1-6	-	-	TGTGCCAGCAGACCCACGTCCGGGTATAATTCACCCCTCCACTTT	CASRPTSGYNSPLHF
13	TRBV28	TRBJ2-1	few	-	TGTGCCAGCAGTGCCGGTGGAGGCAATGAGCAGTTCTTC	CASSAGGGNEQFF
15	TRBV5-1	TRBJ2-7	-	TRBD1	TGCGCCAGCAAGGTTGGGACAGGGGGTGGAAACGAGCAGTACTTC	CASKVGTGGGNEQYF
15	TRBV5-1	TRBJ2-7	once	TRBD1	TGCGCCAGCAGCGAGGGACAGGGGGCGGCTTGGGAGCAGTACTTC	CASSEGQGAAWEQYF
15	TRBV18	TRBJ1-1	-	TRBD1	TGTGCCAGCTCATCGGGACAGGGGGACAGCACTGAAGCTTTCTTT	CASSSGQGDSTEAFF
17	TRBV27	TRBJ2-7	-	TRBD2	TGTGCCAGCAGTTCCCCCCGACTAAAGGCGGGGGGGGGCGAGCAGTACTTC	CASSSPRLKAGGGEQYF
16	TRBV28	TRBJ1-4	-	-	TGTGCCAGCGCGCCATCGTGGGCGTCGCTGGGTGAAAAACTGTTTTTT	CASAPSWASLGEKLFF
15	TRBV7-9	TRBJ2-1	-	TRBD2	TGTGCCAGCAGCTACCGCGGGGGGATCGGGAATGAGCAGTTCTTC	CASSYRGGIGNEQFF
16	TRBV6-6	TRBJ1-2	-	TRBD1	TGTGCCAGCAGTTGGGGACAGGGGGCGTCCCACTATGGCTACACCTTC	CASSWGQGASHYGYTF
13	TRBV29-1	TRBJ2-3	-	-	TGCAGCGCTTCAGACAGAAACAGGGATACGCAGTATTTT	CSASDRNRDTQYF
18	TRBV7-3	TRBJ2-6	-	-	TGTGCCAGCAGCTTAGTCGGCAGGGTGAGCTCTGGGGCCAACGTCCTGACTTTC	CASSLVGRVSSGANVLTF
15	TRBV11-2	TRBJ2-1	once	TRBD2	TGTGCCAGCAGTAAGACTAGCGGGAACTACAATGAGCAGTTCTTC	CASSKTSGNYNEQFF
14	TRBV28	TRBJ2-5	-	TRBD2	TGTGCCAGCAGTTCAATAGCGGGAGTAGAGACCCAGTACTTC	CASSSIAGVETQYF
15	TRBV25-1	TRBJ1-5	few	-	TGTGCCAGGAATGTATTTAGGGGCGGCAATCAGCCCCAGCATTTT	CARNVFRGGNQPQHF
15	TRBV10-3	TRBJ2-3	-	-	TGTGCCATCAGCGACCTCGGACATCCCACAGATACGCAGTATTTT	CAISDLGHPTDTQYF
15	TRBV5-1	TRBJ2-2	-	TRBD1	TGCGCCAGCTTCTCGGGACAGGGCAACACCGGGGAGCTGTTTTTT	CASFSGQGNTGELFF
15	TRBV28	TRBJ2-2	-	TRBD1	TGTGCCAGCAGCTTAGGATCGACAGGGGACGGGGAGCTGTTTTTT	CASSLGSTGDGELFF
14	TRBV9	TRBJ2-7	once	-	TGTGCCAGCAGCGTAGCGGCAGGAACTTACGAGCAGTACTTC	CASSVAAGTYEQYF
16	TRBV30	TRBJ2-1	-	TRBD2	TGTGCCTGGAGTGTACATCAGGGACTACGTTTATCTGGGCAGTTCTTC	CAWSVHQGLRLSGQFF
15	TRBV28	TRBJ2-7	-	TRBD1	TGTGCCAGCAGTTCCCCGCGACAGGGTTCCTACGAGCAGTACTTC	CASSSPRQGSYEQYF
17	TRBV5-1	TRBJ2-2	-	TRBD1	TGCGCCAGCAGCTTGTACCCGACAGGGGGGCATACCGGGGAGCTGTTTTTT	CASSLYPTGGHTGELFF
13	TRBV29-1	TRBJ2-5	-	TRBD1	TGCAGCGTCGTCATTAGGGGGCGTGAGACCCAGTACTTC	CSVVIRGRETQYF
13	TRBV5-6	TRBJ1-1	medium-sized	TRBD1	TGTGCCAGCAGCAGGGACAGGGACAGTGAAGCTTTCTTT	CASSRDRDSEAFF
13	TRBV28	TRBJ2-1	-	-	TGTGCCAGCAGTTTTCCCCCTAGCCAGGAGCAGTTCTTC	CASSFPPSQEQFF
12	TRBV2	TRBJ1-2	-	TRBD1	TGTGCCAGCAGTGAACCGGGCGGGACAGCGTCCTTC	CASSEPGGTASF
14	TRBV30	TRBJ1-1	-	-	TGTGCCTGGAGTGTAGTGGGGGCGAGCACTGAAGCTTTCTTT	CAWSVVGASTEAFF
14	TRBV7-8	TRBJ2-7	-	-	TGTGCCAGCAGCTTTGGCCGCCCTCCCTACGAGCAGTACTTC	CASSFGRPPYEQYF
10	TRBV28	TRBJ2-1	-	-	TGTGCCAGCAGTCACAGGGAGCAGTTCTTC	CASSHREQFF
14	TRBV6-1	TRBJ1-5	-	TRBD1	TGTGCCAGCAGTGAACGGGGGACAGGTCAGCCCCAGCATTTT	CASSERGTGQPQHF
12	TRBV6-5	TRBJ1-2	-	-	TGTGCCAGCAGTTCAACAGGTTGCGGCTACACCTTC	CASSSTGCGYTF
14	TRBV30	TRBJ1-6	-	TRBD1	TGTGCCTGGAGTGTGGGACAGGAAAATTCACCCCTCCACTTT	CAWSVGQENSPLHF
13	TRBV6-6	TRBJ1-1	-	-	TGTGCCAGCAGTTACGGGGGGAAGGCTGAAGCTTTCTTT	CASSYGGKAEAFF
16	TRBV19	TRBJ2-2	-	-	TGTGCCAGTAGTATGCTCTCCGGGGTTGGGACCGGGGAGCTGTTTTTT	CASSMLSGVGTGELFF
15	TRBV19	TRBJ2-7	-	-	TGTGCCAGTAGCAAAGAGGCTGGGACTCCCTACGAGCAGTACTTC	CASSKEAGTPYEQYF
14	TRBV7-9	TRBJ1-6	-	TRBD1	TGTGCCAGCAGCTTCTCGGGACAGGGATCACCCCTCCACTTT	CASSFSGQGSPLHF
15	TRBV28	TRBJ2-3	-	TRBD1	TGTGCCAGCAGAACCGGGACAGGGGCACAGAATACGCAGTATTTT	CASRTGTGAQNTQYF
14	TRBV2	TRBJ1-1	-	-	TGTGCCAGCAGTGGGAGAGGACAAGTCACTGAAGCTTTCTTT	CASSGRGQVTEAFF
14	TRBV6-5	TRBJ1-1	-	-	TGTGCCAGCAGTCCTTTATACTCGAAGACTGAAGCTTTCTTT	CASSPLYSKTEAFF
15	TRBV10-3	TRBJ1-2	-	TRBD1	TGTGCCATCAGTGAGTCAGACAGGGGAAACTATGGCTACACCTTC	CAISESDRGNYGYTF
13	TRBV5-4	TRBJ2-7	-	-	TGTGCCAGCAGCTTGGGGCCTTTCAACGAGCAGTACTTC	CASSLGPFNEQYF
15	TRBV5-1	TRBJ1-1	once	-	TGCGCCAGCAGCCTACCGACAGATATGAACACTGAAGCTTTCTTT	CASSLPTDMNTEAFF
16	TRBV10-3	TRBJ2-7	few	TRBD1	TGTGCCATCAGTGGTACGGACAGGAGGAGCTCCTACGAGCAGTACTTC	CAISGTDRRSSYEQYF
14	TRBV6-5	TRBJ2-7	once	-	TGTGCCAGCAGTTATTCGGGCAGGGGGGACGAGCAGTACTTC	CASSYSGRGDEQYF
13	TRBV6-5	TRBJ2-7	many	-	TGTGCCAGCAAACCAGGCAGCTCCTACGAGCAGTACTTC	CASKPGSSYEQYF
14	TRBV28	TRBJ2-4	-	TRBD1	TGTGCCAGCAGTTCACAGGGGGACAAAAACATTCAGTACTTC	CASSSQGDKNIQYF
16	TRBV6-6	TRBJ2-3	-	TRBD1	TGTGCCAGCAGTTACTCTCGGCAGGGGGTGACAGATACGCAGTATTTT	CASSYSRQGVTDTQYF
14	TRBV2	TRBJ1-5	-	-	TGTGCCAGCAGTGAAGTAGTTTACAATCAGCCCCAGCATTTT	CASSEVVYNQPQHF
15	TRBV6-5	TRBJ1-4	few	-	TGTGCCAGCAGATACTCGGGAGGGTCTAATGAAAAACTGTTTTTT	CASRYSGGSNEKLFF
16	TRBV5-1	TRBJ2-1	few	-	TGCGCCAGCAGCTTGGACAACGGCCTTAAGACAGACGAGAAGTTCTTC	CASSLDNGLKTDEKFF